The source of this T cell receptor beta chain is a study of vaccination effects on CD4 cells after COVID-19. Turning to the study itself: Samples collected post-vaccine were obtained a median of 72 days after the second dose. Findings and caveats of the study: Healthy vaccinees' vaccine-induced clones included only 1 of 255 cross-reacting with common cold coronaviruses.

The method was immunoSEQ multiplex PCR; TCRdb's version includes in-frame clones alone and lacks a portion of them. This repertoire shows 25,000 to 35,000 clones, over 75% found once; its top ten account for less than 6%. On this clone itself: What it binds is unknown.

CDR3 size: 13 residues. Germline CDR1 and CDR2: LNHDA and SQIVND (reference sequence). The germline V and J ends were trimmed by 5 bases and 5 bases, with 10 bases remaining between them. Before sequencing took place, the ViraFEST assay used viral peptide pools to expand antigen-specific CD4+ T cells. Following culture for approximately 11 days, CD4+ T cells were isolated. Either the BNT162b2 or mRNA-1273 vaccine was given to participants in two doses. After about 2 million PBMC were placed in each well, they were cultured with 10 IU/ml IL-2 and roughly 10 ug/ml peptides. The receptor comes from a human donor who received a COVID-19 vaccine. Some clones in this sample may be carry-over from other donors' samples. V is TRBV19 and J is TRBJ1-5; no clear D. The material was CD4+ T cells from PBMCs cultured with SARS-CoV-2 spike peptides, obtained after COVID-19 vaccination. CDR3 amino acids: CASSQGPDQPQHF. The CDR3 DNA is TGTGCCAGTAGTCAAGGGCCTGATCAGCCCCAGCATTTT. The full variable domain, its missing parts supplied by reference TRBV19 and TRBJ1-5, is DGGITQSPKYLFRKEGQNVTLSCEQNLNHDAMYWYRQDPGQGLRLIYYSQIVNDFQKGDIAEGYSVSREKKESFPLTVTSAQKNPTAFYLCASSQGPDQPQHFGDGTRLSIL.